Following are 27 T cell receptor beta chains from one sample sequenced in a study of brain T cells in children with intractable seizures. The assay was immunoSEQ multiplex PCR, and TCRdb's table has in-frame clones only and misses some. The sample has 300,000 to 400,000 clones, nearly 95% seen once. Time point described: blood from clinic visit 5 months post-surgery; TSC patient then seizure free. The sample consisted of peripheral blood, taken roughly 5 months after surgery. The receptor source for this set is a boy under two years old with tuberous sclerosis and intractable seizures.

This clone was found once. This chain joins TRBV4-1 and TRBJ2-3, with TRBD2 matching 8 bases. V dropped 0 bases and J dropped 1; count of bases not matched to a gene: 3. The CDR3 has 16 amino acids. Germline-derived CDR1 and CDR2 are MGHRA and YSYEKL. CDR3 DNA: TGCGCCAGCAGCCAAGAGGGGCGGGGGGGCACAGATACGCAGTATTTT. This encodes CASSQEGRGGTDTQYF.

The chain is built from TRBV30 and TRBJ2-7; the D is unclear. Germline-derived CDR1 and CDR2 are GTSNPN and SVGIG (reference sequence). The CDR3 is made up of 12 amino acids. The germline V and J ends were trimmed by 3 bases and 2 bases, with 8 bases remaining between them. The CDR3 bases are TGTGCCTGGAGGGACCCCCCCTACGAGCAGTACTTC. It encodes CAWRDPPYEQYF.

This clone was picked up one time. The chain combines TRBV5-1 with TRBJ2-1, with TRBD1 matching over 9 bases. This CDR3 has 16 residues. Germline lookup yields CDR1 SGHRS and CDR2 YFSETQ. V dropped 4 bases and J dropped 9; count of bases not matched to a gene: 14. The CDR3 coding sequence is TGCGCCAGCAGCCCAGCCAATACAGGGGGCGGGGGTGAGCAGTTCTTC. It yields the protein CASSPANTGGGGEQFF. Combining the CDR3 with reference TRBV5-1 and TRBJ2-1 gives the whole variable domain KAGVTQTPRYLIKTRGQQVTLSCSPISGHRSVSWYQQTPGQGLQFLFEYFSETQRNKGNFPGRFSGRQFSNSRSEMNVSTLELGDSALYLCASSPANTGGGGEQFFGPGTRLTVL.

This clone was counted once. The chain combines TRBV5-4 with TRBJ1-5; D possibly corresponds to TRBD1 (5 bases). V gave up 1 base and J gave up 2 bases, with 10 bases separating them. Germline assignment: CDR1 SGHNT and CDR2 YYREEE (reference sequence). The CDR3 runs to 15 residues. CDR3 sequence (DNA): TGTGCCAGCAGCTTGTGGGGGATCGGCAATCAGCCCCAGCATTTT. Protein: CASSLWGIGNQPQHF.

This clone has just a few counts. The chain links TRBV27 to TRBJ1-2, with D unclear. V lost 5 bases, J lost 7 bases, and 20 bases lay in between. This CDR3 spans 15 amino acids. CDR1 is MNHEY, CDR2 SMNVEV, per germline (reference sequence). DNA for the CDR3: TGTGCCAGCAGTCGTCGAGACTCTTCTCCTAGTGGCTACACCTTC. Protein product: CASSRRDSSPSGYTF.

The rearrangement uses TRBV20-1 and TRBJ1-5, with D unclear. V was pared by 3 bases and J by 3 bases, with 9 bases between. The germline CDR1 and CDR2 sequences are DFQATT and SNEGSKA (reference sequence). There are 13 residues in the CDR3. The CDR3 sequence is CSASGLINQPQHF. The DNA of the CDR3 is TGCAGTGCTAGTGGGCTGATCAATCAGCCCCAGCATTTT.

The chain joins TRBV5-6 to TRBJ1-5; D gene ambiguous. CDR1 and CDR2 from the germline V gene are SGHDT and YYEEEE. The CDR3 runs 14 residues. V was clipped by 3 bases and J by 1 base, with 8 bases between them. The CDR3 coding sequence is TGTGCCAGCAGCTCCTGGCCGAGCAATCAGCCCCAGCATTTT. Amino acids: CASSSWPSNQPQHF.

The J gene is TRBJ1-2, the V gene TRBV27; a weak D match, TRBD1 (6 bases). Germline CDR1 reads MNHEY; CDR2 reads SMNVEV (reference sequence). V lost 2 bases and J 2 bases, leaving 9 bases between the germline ends. The CDR3 length is 14 residues. CDR3 region: CASSLRQGNYGYTF. The CDR3 DNA follows: TGTGCCAGCAGTTTAAGGCAGGGGAACTATGGCTACACCTTC.

This chain uses TRBV23-1 with TRBJ1-3, with D hard to call. TRBV23-1 is an ORF, and what it does is uncertain. The V end was cut by 10 bases, the J end by 0 bases, with 10 bases between. The CDR3 extends over 13 amino acids. In nucleotides, the CDR3 is TGCGCCACCGGGCCCTGCTCTGGAAACACCATATATTTT. Protein sequence: CATGPCSGNTIYF.

J is TRBJ2-7 and V is TRBV27; D is tentatively TRBD1 or TRBD2 (5 bases each). This CDR3 region has 15 residues. Germline V gene data show CDR1 as MNHEY and CDR2 as SMNVEV (reference sequence). Trimming pared 5 bases from V and 0 bases from J, leaving 14 bases between. The DNA for the CDR3 is TGTGCCAGCAGTATCCGGGACGGCCTCTCCTACGAGCAGTACTTC. Its protein product is CASSIRDGLSYEQYF.

The V and J genes are TRBV7-6 and TRBJ1-1; D uncertain. CDR1 and CDR2 (germline): SGHVS, FNYEAQ. CDR3 length: 11 amino acids. The V gene lost 4 bases and the J gene lost 2 bases, with 2 bases spanning the gap. The CDR3 sequence: CASSSNTEAFF. CDR3 DNA sequence: TGTGCCAGCAGCTCAAACACTGAAGCTTTCTTT.

The chain links TRBV18 to TRBJ1-1; tentatively, D is TRBD1 (5 bases). CDR3 length: 14 residues. Germline lookup yields CDR1 KGHSH and CDR2 LQKENI. V dropped 3 bases and J dropped 5 bases, with 13 bases sitting between them. In DNA form, the CDR3 reads TGTGCCAGCTCACCTCAGGGTAAGAGGACTGAAGCTTTCTTT. This sequence encodes CASSPQGKRTEAFF.

V and J are TRBV7-9 and TRBJ2-7, with 7 bases fitting TRBD1. V shed 5 bases, J shed 6 bases, and the junction held 10 bases outside the gene matches. The CDR3 covers 14 residues. Looked up from germline, CDR1 is SEHNR and CDR2 is FQNEAQ (reference sequence). CDR3 protein: CASSPPTGPIEQYF. The CDR3 nucleotides read TGTGCCAGCAGCCCACCGACAGGGCCTATCGAGCAGTACTTC.

The V call is TRBV30, the J call TRBJ1-3; D unclear. Germline V gene sequence: CDR1 GTSNPN, CDR2 SVGIG (reference sequence). The V end was cut by 5 bases, the J end by 0 bases, with 5 bases between. The CDR3 is 12 amino acids. The CDR3 region is CAWLNSGNTIYF. CDR3 DNA: TGTGCCTGGCTAAACTCTGGAAACACCATATATTTT.

This clone was counted once. This rearrangement joins TRBV7-9 to TRBJ2-1; D is ambiguous. The CDR3 contains 17 residues. Trimming removed 5 bases at V and 2 bases at J, with 19 bases between. Germline lookup yields CDR1 SEHNR and CDR2 FQNEAQ (reference sequence). DNA for the CDR3: TGTGCCAGCAGCCCTGCGACCGCGGTTAGCCCCTACAATGAGCAGTTCTTC. This codes for CASSPATAVSPYNEQFF.

The chain links TRBV19 to TRBJ1-1; D call uncertain. Germline V CDR1 and CDR2: LNHDA, SQIVND (reference sequence). The CDR3 is 12 residues long. The V end was cut by 6 bases, the J end by 1 base, with 6 bases between. CDR3 DNA sequence: TGTGCCAGTAGGGCCGGGAACACTGAAGCTTTCTTT. It encodes CASRAGNTEAFF.

The rearrangement links TRBV30 to TRBJ2-1, with 7 nucleotides matching TRBD2. Germline trimming cut 0 bases from V and 7 bases from J; bases unmatched to any gene: 9. The CDR3 is made up of 15 amino acids. Germline V gene sequence: CDR1 GTSNPN, CDR2 SVGIG (reference sequence). The CDR3 loop is CAWSVFRGRINEQFF. The CDR3 DNA is TGTGCCTGGAGTGTCTTCCGCGGGAGAATAAATGAGCAGTTCTTC.

V gene TRBV5-1 combines with J gene TRBJ2-5, with TRBD2 matching 13 bases. The CDR3 contains 16 residues. V shed 0 bases, J shed 5 bases, and the junction held 4 bases outside the gene matches. In germline, CDR1 is SGHRS, CDR2 YFSETQ. CDR3 bases: TGCGCCAGCAGCTTGGCCGGGACTAGCGGGACTGAGACCCAGTACTTC. This encodes CASSLAGTSGTETQYF.

V gene TRBV13 combines with J gene TRBJ2-6; D is perhaps TRBD1 or TRBD2 (5 bases each). Trimming shortened V by 3 bases and J by 0 bases, and 6 bases separated the two germline ends. Germline-derived CDR1 and CDR2 are PRHDT and FYEKMQ (reference sequence). This CDR3 has 15 residues. CDR3 nucleotide sequence: TGTGCCAGCAGCTTTGGGACCTCTGGGGCCAACGTCCTGACTTTC. This codes for CASSFGTSGANVLTF.

The V and J genes are TRBV14 and TRBJ1-2, with D maybe TRBD1 (5 bases). Germline V gene sequence: CDR1 SGHDN, CDR2 FVKESK. This CDR3 is 12 amino acids long. Deletions cut 0 bases from V and 7 bases from J, with 6 bases between. The CDR3 is CASSQDRVGYTF. For the CDR3, the DNA is TGTGCCAGCAGCCAAGACAGGGTTGGCTACACCTTC. Full variable domain (outside the CDR3, taken from reference TRBV14 and TRBJ1-2): EAGVTQFPSHSVIEKGQTVTLRCDPISGHDNLYWYRRVMGKEIKFLLHFVKESKQDESGMPNNRFLAERTGGTYSTLKVQPAELEDSGVYFCASSQDRVGYTFGSGTRLTVV.

J is TRBJ1-3 and V is TRBV19; a possible D gene is TRBD1 (5 bases). This CDR3 region has 15 residues. Per germline, CDR1 LNHDA and CDR2 SQIVND (reference sequence). Trimming removed 6 bases from V and 4 bases from J, with 16 bases in between. The CDR3 DNA reads TGTGCCAGTAGGCCGGGGCTTACGGTCGGAAACACCATATATTTT. Its translation: CASRPGLTVGNTIYF.

The chain carries TRBV6-5 and TRBJ1-2, with 10 bases fitting TRBD1. Germline trimming cut 5 bases from V and 4 bases from J; bases unmatched to any gene: 4. Germline V gene lookup returns CDR1 MNHEY and CDR2 SVGAGI. The CDR3 totals 14 residues. The CDR3 sequence is CASSPRDRGYGYTF. Written as DNA, the CDR3 is TGTGCCAGCAGTCCCCGGGACAGGGGCTATGGCTACACCTTC.

The rearrangement links TRBV7-3 to TRBJ2-5, with TRBD2 matching 8 bases. The length of the CDR3 is 16 residues. Trimming removed 5 bases from V and 4 bases from J; junction bases left unmatched: 12. Germline assignment: CDR1 SGHTA and CDR2 FQGTGA. CDR3 coding DNA: TGTGCCAGCAGCCCCGGGAGGGATGTACGGGGAGAGACCCAGTACTTC. Translated, it gives CASSPGRDVRGETQYF.

This chain uses TRBV5-3 with TRBJ1-3, with D uncertain. TRBV5-3 is reported as an ORF; its role is uncertain. The ends were cut back, 1 base at V and 0 bases at J, with 17 bases in the middle. The CDR3 extends over 18 amino acids. CDR3 nucleotides: TGTGCCAGAAGCTTGAAGGACGACTTCCCGAGCTCTGGAAACACCATATATTTT. Encoded protein: CARSLKDDFPSSGNTIYF.

This clone was detected a few times. The V and J genes are TRBV2 and TRBJ1-5; D ambiguous. CDR1 is SNHLY, CDR2 FYNNEI, per germline. The CDR3 totals 12 residues. Trimming took off 5 bases at V and 9 bases at J, with 11 bases between the two ends. CDR3: CASSPTRRPQHF. CDR3 in DNA: TGTGCCAGCAGTCCCACCAGGAGGCCCCAGCATTTT.

The genes are TRBV28 and TRBJ1-5; TRBD1 aligns across 11 bases. The CDR3 runs 18 residues. The germline gives CDR1 MDHEN, CDR2 SYDVKM. The trim removed 5 bases at V and 0 bases at J, leaving 9 bases unmatched. CDR3 DNA sequence: TGTGCCAGCAGTCGGGACAGGGGGAGACTTTATAGCAATCAGCCCCAGCATTTT. Protein product: CASSRDRGRLYSNQPQHF.

The rearrangement uses TRBV7-9 and TRBJ1-1; tentatively, D is TRBD1 (5 bases). Germline loops: CDR1 SEHNR, CDR2 FQNEAQ (reference sequence). The CDR3 is 14 residues long. V lost 4 bases and J 0 bases, leaving 9 bases between the germline ends. DNA for the CDR3: TGTGCCAGCAGCTCCCACAGGCTGAACACTGAAGCTTTCTTT. It encodes CASSSHRLNTEAFF.